What follows describes a single T cell receptor beta chain. CDR1 MNHEY and CDR2 SVGAGI come from the germline V gene. V gave up 5 bases and J gave up 7 bases; unmatched junction bases: 7. CDR3 length: 14 residues. This sample stems from a study of blood T cell repertoires in COVID-19. Turning to the study itself: The analysed material was cDNA or gDNA that came from T cells, B-cell-depleted T cells, or PBMCs.

Clones were sequenced by immunoSEQ multiplex PCR, and TCRdb holds only the in-frame ones, with some missing. Of around 76,000 clones in the sample, 75% to 90% are singletons; the top ten hold more than 10%. Sequencing was performed on peripheral blood. This clonotype was obtained from a man aged 45-65 years with COVID-19, enrolled during active disease. The V gene is TRBV6-5, the J gene TRBJ1-5, with 8 bases aligning to TRBD1. The CDR3 bases are TGTGCCAGCAGTAGTAGACAGGGGTGGCAGCCCCAGCATTTT. Translation: CASSSRQGWQPQHF.